This T cell receptor (beta chain) was found in a study of T cells in Graves' hyperthyroidism and ophthalmopathy. The TCR beta CDR3 regions underwent amplification using RNA transcripts as the source. The TCR CDR3 first-round RT-PCR relied on the HTBI primer set. TCRdb redid the calling of the multiplex PCR reads with MiXCR, one entry per CDR3 protein. The table records approximately 400,000 distinct CDR3 sequences, approximately 15% of them present only once. This clonotype was picked up many times. The antigen is not known. Study-level points and caveats: Within blood appeared most thyroid clonotypes that had expanded above 0.001. The model's output predicted ophthalmopathy at a median of roughly seven months prior to onset.

The receptor comes from an older woman with Graves' hyperthyroidism. Specimen: blood.

The CDR3 coding sequence is TGTGCCAGCAGCGTCGCCGGGACTAGCGGAAGCACAGATACGCAGTATTTT. Amino acids: CASSVAGTSGSTDTQYF. The chain joins TRBV9 to TRBJ2-3; 11 nucleotides align to TRBD2. The CDR3 is made up of 17 amino acids. CDR1 SGDLS and CDR2 YYNGEE come from the germline V gene. V trimming: 2 bases; J trimming: 0 bases; junction bases outside the gene matches: 5. Based on the CDR3 plus reference TRBV9 and TRBJ2-3, the full variable domain is DSGVTQTPKHLITATGQRVTLRCSPRSGDLSVYWYQQSLDQGLQFLIQYYNGEERAKGNILERFSAQQFPDLHSELNLSSLELGDSALYFCASSVAGTSGSTDTQYFGPGTRLTVL.